This record concerns one TCR beta chain sequence. Its target is unknown. The junction departs from the called germline gene at one end, perhaps through a read error. It was with a sample-barcoded 5' primer and a J-beta primer mix that a second PCR of roughly 7 to 12 cycles was run. Carrying 12 random nucleotides, a template-switch adaptor labeled each individual cDNA molecule. TCRdb itself ran the 5' RACE reads through MiXCR, one entry per CDR3 protein. The table shows 1.8 million or so distinct CDR3 sequences, with 35% to 50% occurring only once. This record comes from a study of blood T cells in healthy people across ages. General observations from the study: Whereas aged donors had fewer naive CD4+ cells, long-lived donors had more of them and higher diversity. Getting older went along with TCR beta diversity per million T cells dropping roughly linearly.

Germline V lookup: CDR1 SGHAT, CDR2 FQNNGV. This CDR3 is 12 amino acids long. Per sample, at least 5 micrograms of total RNA were extracted. The gene calls are TRBV11-2 and TRBJ2-7; possibly TRBD1 for D (6 bases). The source of this sequence is a human donor in good health. Specimen: blood. The CDR3, as DNA: TGTGCCTGCAGCGTACAGGGTTACGAGCAGTACTTC. Translated, it gives CACSVQGYEQYF.